The text below deals with one T cell receptor (beta chain). The antigen is unknown. This record comes from a study of early stage breast cancer tumors. Points from the study as a whole: Blood repertoires resembled normal breast more than tumor. Unsorted bulk genomic DNA sequencing lacked pairing and functional marker data.

Blood replicates held 0.5 ug DNA, tumor or normal breast approximately 1.5 ug, two each. Assay used: immunoSEQ multiplex PCR; TCRdb lists only in-frame clones, some missing. The sample holds under 35,000 clones, roughly 81% seen once. Germline assignment: CDR1 SNHLY and CDR2 FYNNEI. V lost 10 bases and J lost 1, with 15 bases in between. The length of the CDR3 is 14 residues. The sequence was collected from a person aged 50-59 years with breast cancer. The material sequenced was blood. The J gene is TRBJ2-3, the V gene TRBV2, with TRBD2 as a possible D gene (6 bases). CDR3 sequence (DNA): TGTGCCACCGTTTCTAGCGTTCGCACAGATACGCAGTATTTT. Protein product: CATVSSVRTDTQYF.